The clone carrying this T cell receptor beta chain was seen a handful of times. As yet, its antigen is unknown. The data derive from a study of cytomegalovirus exposure and HLA in healthy donors. Study conclusions and caveats: Immune exposure was documented only through CMV serostatus.

The CDR3 contains 13 residues. Looked up from germline, CDR1 is MNHEY and CDR2 is SVGAGI. V lost 2 bases to trimming and J lost 5 bases; unmatched junction nucleotides: 1. Both 60 Vbeta primers and 13 Jbeta primers went into the PCR. Here immunoSEQ multiplex PCR was the method, and the copy in TCRdb shows in-frame clones only, minus some. The sample shows about 160,000 clones, roughly 79% of them seen only once. The chain links TRBV6-5 to TRBJ1-2; 8 nucleotides match TRBD1. The source is a man between 40 and 49 years old in good health and CMV-seronegative. Sequenced sample: PBMCs. CDR3 nucleotide sequence: TGTGCCAGCAGTTACCGGACAGGGTATGGCTACACCTTC. Its translation: CASSYRTGYGYTF.